This entry is about one T cell receptor beta chain. The sample belongs to a study of patients and donors after allogeneic stem cell transplantation. TCRdb redid the calling of the RT-PCR reads with MiXCR, one entry per CDR3 protein. The sample consists of fewer than 500,000 distinct CDR3 sequences, around 16% of them appearing once. The CDR3 is 12 amino acids. V was clipped by 6 bases and J by 8 bases, with 16 bases between them. CDR1 SQVTM and CDR2 ANQGSEA come from the germline V gene. The receptor was isolated from a human donor who was either an allogeneic HSCT recipient or a stem cell or donor lymphocyte infusion donor (not recorded which). It is not recorded whose cells these are; they may come from a transplant donor. Sequencing used blood, either unsorted or a sorted T cell fraction (not recorded which). The rearrangement joins TRBV29-1 to TRBJ1-1, with no clear D. CDR3 sequence reads: CSVGSLAGEAFF. CDR3 DNA sequence: TGCAGCGTGGGGTCCCTGGCGGGCGAAGCTTTCTTT. Variable domain in full (rest from reference TRBV29-1 and TRBJ1-1): SAVISQKPSRDICQRGTSLTIQCQVDSQVTMMFWYRQQPGQSLTLIATANQGSEATYESGFVIDKFPISRPNLTFSTLTVSNMSPEDSSIYLCSVGSLAGEAFFGQGTRLTVV.